A selection of T cell receptor beta chains follows, all from one sample in a study of control samples from healthy donors and cancer patients. TCRdb keeps only in-frame clones here, not all; method: immunoSEQ multiplex PCR. The sample shows approximately 150,000 clones, approximately 91% of them seen only once. Specimen: blood. The receptors come from a woman aged 40 to 50 in good health. The conserved cysteine and the conserved F or W are not part of the CDR3 here.

j_call v_call cdr3_aa
TRBJ2-5 TRBV14 ASSQGDSPAETQY
TRBJ2-5 TRBV6-5 ASGVSGIGSETQY
TRBJ1-4 TRBV18 ASFRDSKEKLF
TRBJ1-1 TRBV27 ASSLQFDRASEAF
TRBJ1-5 TRBV28 ASSGGRLNNQPQH
TRBJ1-2 TRBV7-9 ASSPTTTGDKRNYGYT
TRBJ1-5 TRBV10-3 AIRAPLATGTDTNQPQH
TRBJ1-2 TRBV12-3/TRBV12-4 ASSLGGLGYT
TRBJ2-7 TRBV6-5 ASRAGTSDVQQY
TRBJ2-3 TRBV6-1 ASSEAPGALYTQY
TRBJ1-2 TRBV27 ASSLSMTDLYGYT
TRBJ1-1 TRBV9 ASSAPGTGATEAF
TRBJ1-3 TRBV13 ASSSNTLAIY
TRBJ1-6 TRBV3-1/TRBV3-2 ASSQEEGRGNSPLH
TRBJ2-3 TRBV6-1 ASSATLAGQITDTQY
TRBJ1-1 TRBV12-3/TRBV12-4 ASSPRGGGEAF
TRBJ1-6 TRBV5-4 ASSDVGTGGINSPLH
TRBJ2-2 TRBV4-2 ASSRGTGGFGELF
TRBJ2-1 TRBV14 ASSLMMENEQF
TRBJ1-4 TRBV20-1 SAEQEKKLF
TRBJ1-2 TRBV3-1/TRBV3-2 ASSQVSRLLGDGYT
TRBJ2-1 TRBV7-8 ASSSGGTSGGYNEQF
TRBJ2-2 TRBV6-5 ASRDTPGELF
TRBJ2-1 TRBV4-1 ASSRDRGTYNEQF
TRBJ2-3 TRBV13 ASSSRLAGIIAAQY
TRBJ1-2 TRBV29-1 SGYWGGIYGYT
TRBJ2-1 TRBV25-1 ASTLGLAGYNEQF
TRBJ1-1 TRBV19 ASSSQLPEAF
TRBJ1-2 TRBV19 ASSTSLGGVGGYT
TRBJ1-1 TRBV19 ASTPQANTEAF
TRBJ2-5 TRBV7-7 ASSLHLSQETQY
TRBJ1-2 TRBV11-2 ASSYRVYGYT
TRBJ1-2 TRBV12-5 ASGLGSGGAFMDYGYT
TRBJ2-7 TRBV3-1/TRBV3-2 ASSQAVGSYEQY
TRBJ1-1 TRBV3-1/TRBV3-2 ASSLGQVLNTEAF
TRBJ1-1 TRBV3-1/TRBV3-2 ASSRRTGGDTEAF
TRBJ1-2 TRBV4-1 ASSQVANYGYT
TRBJ2-1 TRBV29-1 SGAPGLAGGQGEQF
TRBJ2-3 TRBV6-1 ASSEVIAGGHTDTQY
TRBJ2-7 TRBV7-9 ASSLAGGSYEQY
TRBJ1-1 TRBV3-1/TRBV3-2 ASSQGWSRGTEAF
TRBJ2-1 TRBV19 ASSRDSYNEQF
TRBJ1-3 TRBV19 ASSWSRGGDGNTIY
TRBJ2-1 TRBV4-1 ASSQRTDSYNEQF
TRBJ2-2 TRBV4-1 ASSQGGLAGGRTGELF
TRBJ1-5 TRBV24-1 ATSDPSIIGHLVDLSNQPQH
TRBJ2-3 TRBV2 ASSGADTQY
TRBJ2-7 TRBV5-1 ASSLLRGYEQY
TRBJ2-1 TRBV20-1 SAGPGWEQF
TRBJ1-2 TRBV29-1 SVEDLAGYGYT
TRBJ1-1 TRBV3-1/TRBV3-2 ASSQGPARSAF
TRBJ2-5 TRBV9 ASSVSGTGPETQY
TRBJ1-1 TRBV2 ASRGDRQDASNTEAF
TRBJ2-3 TRBV3-1/TRBV3-2 ASSRLMSTDTQY
TRBJ2-7 TRBV5-1 ATTTDPSSYEQY
TRBJ1-2 TRBV3-1/TRBV3-2 ASSPGRVPNYGYT
TRBJ2-7 TRBV5-4 ASSFEERMEQY
TRBJ1-3 TRBV12-3/TRBV12-4 ASSPAGNTIY
TRBJ1-2 TRBV19 ASSVGRSYGYT
TRBJ1-5 TRBV11-2 ASSSDRGGTQH